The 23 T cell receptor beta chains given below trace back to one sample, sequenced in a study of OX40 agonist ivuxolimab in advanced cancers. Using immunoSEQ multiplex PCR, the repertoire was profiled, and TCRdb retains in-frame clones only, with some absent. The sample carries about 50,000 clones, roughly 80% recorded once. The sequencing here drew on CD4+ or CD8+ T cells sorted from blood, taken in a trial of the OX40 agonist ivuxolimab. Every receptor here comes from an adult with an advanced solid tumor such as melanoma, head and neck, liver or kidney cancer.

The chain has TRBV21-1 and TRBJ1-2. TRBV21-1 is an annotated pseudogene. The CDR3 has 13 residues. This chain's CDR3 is CASSNSGEGGYTF. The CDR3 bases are TGTGCCAGCAGCAATTCCGGGGAAGGAGGCTACACCTTC.

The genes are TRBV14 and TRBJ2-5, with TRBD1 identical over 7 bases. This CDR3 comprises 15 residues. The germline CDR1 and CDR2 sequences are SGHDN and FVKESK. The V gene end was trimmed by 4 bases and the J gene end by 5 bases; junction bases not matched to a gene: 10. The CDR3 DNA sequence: TGTGCCAGCAGCCCCGGGACAGTAAGTTCGGAGACCCAGTACTTC. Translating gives CASSPGTVSSETQYF.

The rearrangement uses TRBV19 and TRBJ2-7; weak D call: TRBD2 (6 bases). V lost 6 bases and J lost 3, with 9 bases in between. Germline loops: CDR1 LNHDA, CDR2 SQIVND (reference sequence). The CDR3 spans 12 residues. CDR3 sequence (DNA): TGTGCCAGTAGCCGGGACTTCTACGAGCAGTACTTC. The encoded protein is CASSRDFYEQYF.

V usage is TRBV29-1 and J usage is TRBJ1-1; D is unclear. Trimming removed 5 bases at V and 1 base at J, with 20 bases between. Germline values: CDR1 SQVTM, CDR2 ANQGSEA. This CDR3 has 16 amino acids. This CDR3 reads CSVQTWTTLGNTEAFF. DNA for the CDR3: TGCAGCGTTCAGACGTGGACGACCCTCGGGAACACTGAAGCTTTCTTT.

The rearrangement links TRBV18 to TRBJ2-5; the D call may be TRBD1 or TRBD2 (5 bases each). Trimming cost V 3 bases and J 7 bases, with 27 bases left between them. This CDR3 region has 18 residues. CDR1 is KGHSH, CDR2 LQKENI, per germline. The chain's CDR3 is CASSPRKVGREYLGTQYF. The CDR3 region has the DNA TGTGCCAGCTCACCGAGGAAAGTTGGCAGGGAGTATTTGGGGACCCAGTACTTC.

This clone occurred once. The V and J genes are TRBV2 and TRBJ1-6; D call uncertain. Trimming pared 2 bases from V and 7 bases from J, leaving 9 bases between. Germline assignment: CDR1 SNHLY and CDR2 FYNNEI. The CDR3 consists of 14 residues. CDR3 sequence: CASSETQINSPLHF. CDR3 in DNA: TGTGCCAGCAGTGAAACCCAGATCAATTCACCCCTCCACTTT.

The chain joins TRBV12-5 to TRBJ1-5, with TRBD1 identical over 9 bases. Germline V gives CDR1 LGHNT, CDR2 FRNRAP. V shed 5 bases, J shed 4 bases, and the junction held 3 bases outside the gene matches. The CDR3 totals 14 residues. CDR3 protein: CASGRDRENQPQHF. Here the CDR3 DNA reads TGTGCTAGTGGTAGGGACAGGGAGAATCAGCCCCAGCATTTT.

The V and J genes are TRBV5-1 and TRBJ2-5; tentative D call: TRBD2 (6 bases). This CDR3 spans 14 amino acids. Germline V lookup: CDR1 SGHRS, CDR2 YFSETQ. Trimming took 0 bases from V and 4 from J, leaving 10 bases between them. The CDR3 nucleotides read TGCGCCAGCAGCTTGGAGCAGGGAGGAGAGACCCAGTACTTC. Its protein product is CASSLEQGGETQYF.

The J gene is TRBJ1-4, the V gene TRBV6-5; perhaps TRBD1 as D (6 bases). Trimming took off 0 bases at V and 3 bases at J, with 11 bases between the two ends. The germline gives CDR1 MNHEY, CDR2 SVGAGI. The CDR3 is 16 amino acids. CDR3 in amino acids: CASSYSITGSNEKLFF. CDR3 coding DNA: TGTGCCAGCAGTTACTCGATTACAGGGTCTAATGAAAAACTGTTTTTT.

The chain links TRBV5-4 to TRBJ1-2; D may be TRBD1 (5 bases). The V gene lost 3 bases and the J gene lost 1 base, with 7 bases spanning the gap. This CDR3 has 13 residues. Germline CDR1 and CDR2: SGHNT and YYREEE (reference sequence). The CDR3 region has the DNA TGTGCCAGCAGCTCCGGACATAACTATGGCTACACCTTC. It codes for CASSSGHNYGYTF.

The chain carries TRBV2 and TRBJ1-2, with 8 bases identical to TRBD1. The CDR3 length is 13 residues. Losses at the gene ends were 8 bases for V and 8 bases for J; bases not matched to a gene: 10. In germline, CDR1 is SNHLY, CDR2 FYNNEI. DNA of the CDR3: TGTGCCAGCGAGGCCCAGGGGGCCGGAGGCTACACCTTC. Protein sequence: CASEAQGAGGYTF.

The CDR3 DNA sequence: TGTGCCAGCAGCTTGGCAGGGATCGAACTTGGGCCGTATTTT. This gives the protein CASSLAGIELGPYF. V and J are TRBV5-4 and TRBJ2-3, with a possible D match to TRBD1 (5 bases). From germline, CDR1 is SGHNT and CDR2 YYREEE (reference sequence). The length of the CDR3 is 14 residues. The V gene lost 0 bases and the J gene lost 14 bases, with 19 bases spanning the gap. Drawing the rest from reference TRBV5-4 and TRBJ2-3, the complete variable domain is ETGVTQSPTHLIKTRGQQVTLRCSSQSGHNTVSWYQQALGQGPQFIFQYYREEENGRGNFPPRFSGLQFPNYSSELNVNALELDDSALYLCASSLAGIELGPYFGPGTRLTVL.

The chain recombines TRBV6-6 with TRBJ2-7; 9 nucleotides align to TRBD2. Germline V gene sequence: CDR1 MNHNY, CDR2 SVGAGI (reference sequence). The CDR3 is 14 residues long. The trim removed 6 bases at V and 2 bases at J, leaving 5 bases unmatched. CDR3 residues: CASRLAGDPYEQYF. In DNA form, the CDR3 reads TGTGCCAGCAGATTAGCGGGAGACCCCTACGAGCAGTACTTC.

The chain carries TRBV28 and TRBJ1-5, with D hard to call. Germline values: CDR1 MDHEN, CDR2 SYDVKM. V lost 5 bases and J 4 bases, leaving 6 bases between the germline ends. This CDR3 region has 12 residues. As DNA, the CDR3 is TGTGCCAGCAGTATCCTTAATCAGCCCCAGCATTTT. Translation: CASSILNQPQHF.

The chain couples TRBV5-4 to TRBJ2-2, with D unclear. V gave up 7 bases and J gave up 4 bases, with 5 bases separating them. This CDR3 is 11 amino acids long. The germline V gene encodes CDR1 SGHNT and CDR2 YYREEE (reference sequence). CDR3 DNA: TGTGCCAGCGGCGTCACCGGGGAGCTGTTTTTT. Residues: CASGVTGELFF.

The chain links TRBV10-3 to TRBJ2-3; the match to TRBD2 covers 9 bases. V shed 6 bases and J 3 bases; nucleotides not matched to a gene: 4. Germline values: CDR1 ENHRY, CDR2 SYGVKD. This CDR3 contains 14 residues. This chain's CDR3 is CAIRSSGGTDTQYF. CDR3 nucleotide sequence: TGTGCCATCAGGAGTAGCGGGGGAACAGATACGCAGTATTTT.

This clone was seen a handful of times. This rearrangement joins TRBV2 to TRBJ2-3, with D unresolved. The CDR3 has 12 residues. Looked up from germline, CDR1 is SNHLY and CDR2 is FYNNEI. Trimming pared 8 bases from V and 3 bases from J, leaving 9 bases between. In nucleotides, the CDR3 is TGTGCCAGCTGGGCACTAACAGATACGCAGTATTTT. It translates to CASWALTDTQYF.

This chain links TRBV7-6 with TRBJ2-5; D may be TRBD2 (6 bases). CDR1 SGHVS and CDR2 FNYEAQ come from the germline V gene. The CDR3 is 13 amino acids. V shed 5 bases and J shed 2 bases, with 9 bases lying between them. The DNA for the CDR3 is TGTGCCAGCAGCCCGGGACTGCAAGAGACCCAGTACTTC. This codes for CASSPGLQETQYF.

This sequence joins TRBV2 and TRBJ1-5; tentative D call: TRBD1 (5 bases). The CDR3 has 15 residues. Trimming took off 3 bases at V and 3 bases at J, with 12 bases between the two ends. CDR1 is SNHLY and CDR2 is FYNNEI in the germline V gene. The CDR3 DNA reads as TGTGCCAGCAGTGAGTCGACAGTCCTCAATCAGCCCCAGCATTTT. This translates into CASSESTVLNQPQHF.

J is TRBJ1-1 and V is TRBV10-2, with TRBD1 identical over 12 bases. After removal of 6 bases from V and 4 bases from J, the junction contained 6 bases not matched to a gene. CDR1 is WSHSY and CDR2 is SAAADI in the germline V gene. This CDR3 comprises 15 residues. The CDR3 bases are TGCGCCAGCAGGGGGACAGGGGGCTGGGGCACTGAAGCTTTCTTT. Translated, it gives CASRGTGGWGTEAFF.

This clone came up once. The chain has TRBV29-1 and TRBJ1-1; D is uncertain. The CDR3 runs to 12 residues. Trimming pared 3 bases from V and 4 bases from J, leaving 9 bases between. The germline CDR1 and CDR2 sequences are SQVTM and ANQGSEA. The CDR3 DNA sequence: TGCAGCGTTGAGTCACCTACCACTGAAGCTTTCTTT. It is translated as CSVESPTTEAFF.

The CDR3 bases are TGTGCCAGCAGCTTGGGCGGATTCGGTTTTAAAGCTTTCTTT. Amino acids: CASSLGGFGFKAFF. This rearrangement joins TRBV7-2 to TRBJ1-1; D gene unclear. The CDR3 runs to 14 residues. Germline loops: CDR1 SGHTA, CDR2 FQGNSA. V lost 3 bases to trimming and J lost 9 bases, with 17 bases between them.

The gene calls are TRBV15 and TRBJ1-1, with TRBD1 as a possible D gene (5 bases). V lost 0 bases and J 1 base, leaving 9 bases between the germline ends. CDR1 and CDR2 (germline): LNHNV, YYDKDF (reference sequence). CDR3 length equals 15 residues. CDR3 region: CATSRDKGTNTEAFF. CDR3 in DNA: TGTGCCACCAGCAGAGATAAGGGGACGAACACTGAAGCTTTCTTT. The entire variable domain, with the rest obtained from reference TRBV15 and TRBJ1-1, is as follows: DAMVIQNPRYQVTQFGKPVTLSCSQTLNHNVMYWYQQKSSQAPKLLFHYYDKDFNNEADTPDNFQSRRPNTSFCFLDIRSPGLGDTAMYLCATSRDKGTNTEAFFGQGTRLTVV.